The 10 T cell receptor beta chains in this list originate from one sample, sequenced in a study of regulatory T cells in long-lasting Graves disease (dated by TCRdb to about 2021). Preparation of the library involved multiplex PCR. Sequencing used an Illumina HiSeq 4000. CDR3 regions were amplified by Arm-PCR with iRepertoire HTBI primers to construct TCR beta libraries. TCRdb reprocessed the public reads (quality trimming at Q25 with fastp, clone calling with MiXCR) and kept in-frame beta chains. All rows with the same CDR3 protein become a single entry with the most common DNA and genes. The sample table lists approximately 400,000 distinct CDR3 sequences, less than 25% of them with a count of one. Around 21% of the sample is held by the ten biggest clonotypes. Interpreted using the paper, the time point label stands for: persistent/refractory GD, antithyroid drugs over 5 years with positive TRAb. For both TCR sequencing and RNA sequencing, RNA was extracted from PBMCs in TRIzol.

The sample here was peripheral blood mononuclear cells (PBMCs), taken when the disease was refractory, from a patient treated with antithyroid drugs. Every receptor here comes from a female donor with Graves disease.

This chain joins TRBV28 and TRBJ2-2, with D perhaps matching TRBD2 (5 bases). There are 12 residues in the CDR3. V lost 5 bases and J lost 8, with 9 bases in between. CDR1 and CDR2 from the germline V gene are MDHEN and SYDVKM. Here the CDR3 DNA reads TGTGCCAGCAGTCCACTAGTGGGGGAGCTGTTTTTT. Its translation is CASSPLVGELFF.

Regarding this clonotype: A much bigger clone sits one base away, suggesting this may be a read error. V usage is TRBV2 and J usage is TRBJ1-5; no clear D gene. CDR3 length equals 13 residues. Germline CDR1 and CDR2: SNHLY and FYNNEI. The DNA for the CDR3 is TGTACCAGCACCCCGAATAGCAATCAGCCCCAGCATTTT. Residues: CTSTPNSNQPQHF.

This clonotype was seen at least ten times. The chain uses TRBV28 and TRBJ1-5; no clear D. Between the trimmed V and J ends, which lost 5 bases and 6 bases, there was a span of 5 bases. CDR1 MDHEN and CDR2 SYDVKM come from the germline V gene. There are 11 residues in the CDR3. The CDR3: CASSQVQPQHF. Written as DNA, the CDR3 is TGTGCCAGCAGTCAGGTTCAGCCCCAGCATTTT.

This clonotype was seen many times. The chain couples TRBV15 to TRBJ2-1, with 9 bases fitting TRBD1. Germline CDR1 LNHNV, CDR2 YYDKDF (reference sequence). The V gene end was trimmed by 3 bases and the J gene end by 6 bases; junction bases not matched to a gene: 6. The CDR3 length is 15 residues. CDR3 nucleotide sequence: TGTGCCACCAGCAGTGGAGACAGGGGGAGCAATGAGCAGTTCTTC. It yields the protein CATSSGDRGSNEQFF. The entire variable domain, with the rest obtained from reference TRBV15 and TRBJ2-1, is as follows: DAMVIQNPRYQVTQFGKPVTLSCSQTLNHNVMYWYQQKSSQAPKLLFHYYDKDFNNEADTPDNFQSRRPNTSFCFLDIRSPGLGDTAMYLCATSSGDRGSNEQFFGPGTRLTVL.

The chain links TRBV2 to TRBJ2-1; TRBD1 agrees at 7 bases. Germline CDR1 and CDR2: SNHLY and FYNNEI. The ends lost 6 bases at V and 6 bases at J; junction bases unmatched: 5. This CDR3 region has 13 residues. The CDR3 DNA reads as TGTGCCAGCAGCCCGACAGGGCGCAATGAGCAGTTCTTC. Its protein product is CASSPTGRNEQFF.

The CDR3 DNA reads TGTGCCAGCAACTCTCTCCTCTACGAGCAGTACTTC. Protein: CASNSLLYEQYF. The chain links TRBV2 to TRBJ2-7; D call uncertain. V was pared by 7 bases and J by 3 bases, with 10 bases between. The germline gives CDR1 SNHLY, CDR2 FYNNEI. The length of the CDR3 is 12 residues.

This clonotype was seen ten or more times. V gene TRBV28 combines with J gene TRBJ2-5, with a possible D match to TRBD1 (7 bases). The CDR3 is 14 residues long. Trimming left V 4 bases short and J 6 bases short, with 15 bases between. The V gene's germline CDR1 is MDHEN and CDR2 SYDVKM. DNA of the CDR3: TGTGCCAGCAGTTCGGGGGACAGTCTAAAGACCCAGTACTTC. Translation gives CASSSGDSLKTQYF.

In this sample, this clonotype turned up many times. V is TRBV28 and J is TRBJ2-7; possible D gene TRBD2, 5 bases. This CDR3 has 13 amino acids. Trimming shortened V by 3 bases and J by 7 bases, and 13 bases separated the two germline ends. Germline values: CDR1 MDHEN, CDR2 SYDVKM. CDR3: CASSFSLAFEQYF. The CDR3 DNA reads TGTGCCAGCAGTTTCAGTCTAGCTTTTGAGCAGTACTTC.

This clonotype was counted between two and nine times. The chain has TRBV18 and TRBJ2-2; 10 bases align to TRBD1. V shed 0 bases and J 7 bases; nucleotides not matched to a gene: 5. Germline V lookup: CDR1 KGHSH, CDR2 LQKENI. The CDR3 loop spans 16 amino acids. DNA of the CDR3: TGTGCCAGCTCACCACCGGGACAGGGGAGAGGCGGGGAGCTGTTTTTT. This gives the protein CASSPPGQGRGGELFF.

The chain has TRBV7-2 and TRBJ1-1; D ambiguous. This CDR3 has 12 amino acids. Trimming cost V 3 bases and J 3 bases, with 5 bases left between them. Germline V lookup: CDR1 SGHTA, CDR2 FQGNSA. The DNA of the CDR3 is TGTGCCAGCAGCTTCACTGACACTGAAGCTTTCTTT. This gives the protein CASSFTDTEAFF.